This T cell receptor beta chain was captured by sequencing in a study of blood T cell repertoires in COVID-19. In the study overall: COVID-19 samples, acute and convalescent, were from the United States, Italy and Spain. T cells, B-cell-depleted T cells, or PBMCs supplied cDNA or gDNA.

Authors' analysis steps: By means of reference gene primer amplification, nucleated cell counts were estimated. The method was immunoSEQ multiplex PCR; TCRdb's version includes in-frame clones alone and lacks a portion of them. D and trimming come from the DNA, and the V and J calls and clone size come from that table. Of roughly 140,000 clones listed, roughly 80% were seen once; the top ten hold roughly 8.6%. CDR1 and CDR2 (germline): SGHTA, FQGTGA. Deletions cut 5 bases from V and 2 bases from J, with 12 bases between. The CDR3 runs to 14 residues. This TCR derives from an elderly woman in a cohort sampled during active or convalescent COVID-19. The rearrangement links TRBV7-3 to TRBJ1-1; D is uncertain. The source material was peripheral blood. In DNA, the CDR3 is TGTGCCAGCAGCCTATCTCCGGGAAACACTGAAGCTTTCTTT. This translates into CASSLSPGNTEAFF.